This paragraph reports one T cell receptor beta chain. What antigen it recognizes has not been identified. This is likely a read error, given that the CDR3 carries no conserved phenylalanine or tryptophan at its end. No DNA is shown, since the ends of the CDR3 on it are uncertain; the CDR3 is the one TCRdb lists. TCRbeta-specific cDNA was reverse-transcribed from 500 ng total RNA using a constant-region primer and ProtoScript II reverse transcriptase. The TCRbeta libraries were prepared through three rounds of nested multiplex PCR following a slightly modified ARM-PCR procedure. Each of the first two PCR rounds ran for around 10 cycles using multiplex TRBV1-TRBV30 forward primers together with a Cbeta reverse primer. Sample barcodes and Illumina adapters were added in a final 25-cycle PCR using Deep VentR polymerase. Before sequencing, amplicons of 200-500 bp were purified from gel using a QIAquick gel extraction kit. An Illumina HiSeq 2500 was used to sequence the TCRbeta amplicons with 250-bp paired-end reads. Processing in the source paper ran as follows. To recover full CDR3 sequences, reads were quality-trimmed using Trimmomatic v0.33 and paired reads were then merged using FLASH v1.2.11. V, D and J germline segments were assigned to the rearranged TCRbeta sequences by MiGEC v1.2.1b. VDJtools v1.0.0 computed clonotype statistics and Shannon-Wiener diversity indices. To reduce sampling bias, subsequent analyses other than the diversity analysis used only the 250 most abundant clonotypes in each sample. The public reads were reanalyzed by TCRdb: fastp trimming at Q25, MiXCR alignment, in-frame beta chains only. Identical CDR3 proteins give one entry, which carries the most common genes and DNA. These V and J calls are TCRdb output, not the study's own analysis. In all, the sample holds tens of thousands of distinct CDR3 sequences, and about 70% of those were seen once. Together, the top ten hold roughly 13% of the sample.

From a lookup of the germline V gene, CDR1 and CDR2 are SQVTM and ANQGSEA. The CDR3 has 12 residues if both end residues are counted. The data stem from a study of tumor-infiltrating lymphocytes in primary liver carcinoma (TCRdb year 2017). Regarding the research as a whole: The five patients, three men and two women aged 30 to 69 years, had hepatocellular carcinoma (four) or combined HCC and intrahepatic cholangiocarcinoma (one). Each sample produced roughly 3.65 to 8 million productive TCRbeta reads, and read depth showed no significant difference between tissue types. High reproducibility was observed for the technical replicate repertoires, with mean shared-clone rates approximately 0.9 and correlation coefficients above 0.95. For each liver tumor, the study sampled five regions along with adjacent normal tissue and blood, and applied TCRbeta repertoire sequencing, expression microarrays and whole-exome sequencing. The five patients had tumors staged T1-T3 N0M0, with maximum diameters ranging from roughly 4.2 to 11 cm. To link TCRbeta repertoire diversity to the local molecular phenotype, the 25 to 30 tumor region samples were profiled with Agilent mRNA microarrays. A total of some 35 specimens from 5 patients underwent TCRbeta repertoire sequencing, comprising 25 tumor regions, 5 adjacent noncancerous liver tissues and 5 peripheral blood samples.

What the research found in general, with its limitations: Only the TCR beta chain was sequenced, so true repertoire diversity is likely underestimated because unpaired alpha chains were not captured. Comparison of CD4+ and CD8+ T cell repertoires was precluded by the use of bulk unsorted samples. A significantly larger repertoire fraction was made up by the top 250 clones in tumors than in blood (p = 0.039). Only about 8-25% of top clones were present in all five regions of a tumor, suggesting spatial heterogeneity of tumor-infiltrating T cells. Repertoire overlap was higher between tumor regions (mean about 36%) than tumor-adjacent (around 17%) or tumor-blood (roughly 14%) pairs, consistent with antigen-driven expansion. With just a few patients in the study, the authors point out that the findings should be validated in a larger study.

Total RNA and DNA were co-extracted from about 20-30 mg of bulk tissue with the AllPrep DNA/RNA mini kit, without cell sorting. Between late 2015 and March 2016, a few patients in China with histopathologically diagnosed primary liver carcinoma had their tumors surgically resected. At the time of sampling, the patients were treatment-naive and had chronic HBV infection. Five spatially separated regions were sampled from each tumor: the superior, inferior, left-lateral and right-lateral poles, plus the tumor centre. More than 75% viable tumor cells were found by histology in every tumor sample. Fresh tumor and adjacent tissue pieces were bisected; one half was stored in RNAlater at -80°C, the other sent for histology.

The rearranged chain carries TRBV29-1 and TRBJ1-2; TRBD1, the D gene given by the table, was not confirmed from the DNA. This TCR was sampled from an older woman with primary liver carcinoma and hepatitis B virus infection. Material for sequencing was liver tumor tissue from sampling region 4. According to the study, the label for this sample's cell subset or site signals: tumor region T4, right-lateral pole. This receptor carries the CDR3 CSVEDRGYGCTS.